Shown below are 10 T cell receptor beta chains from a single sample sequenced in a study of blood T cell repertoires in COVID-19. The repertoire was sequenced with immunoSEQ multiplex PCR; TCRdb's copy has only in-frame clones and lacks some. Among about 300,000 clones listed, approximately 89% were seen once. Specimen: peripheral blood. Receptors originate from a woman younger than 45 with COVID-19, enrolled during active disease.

CDR3 loop: CASSNPQASSGNTIYF. CDR3 DNA: TGTGCCAGCAGCAATCCCCAGGCGAGCTCTGGAAACACCATATATTTT. This rearrangement joins TRBV28 to TRBJ1-3; D ambiguous. The CDR3 is 16 amino acids. V was clipped by 6 bases and J by 0 bases, with 15 bases between them. The germline V gene has CDR1 MDHEN and CDR2 SYDVKM.

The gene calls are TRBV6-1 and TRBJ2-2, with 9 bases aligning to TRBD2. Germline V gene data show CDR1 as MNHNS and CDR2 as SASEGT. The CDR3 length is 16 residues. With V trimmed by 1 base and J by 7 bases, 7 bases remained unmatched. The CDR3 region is CASSEVAGGFFGELFF. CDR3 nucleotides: TGTGCCAGCAGTGAAGTGGCGGGGGGGTTCTTCGGGGAGCTGTTTTTT.

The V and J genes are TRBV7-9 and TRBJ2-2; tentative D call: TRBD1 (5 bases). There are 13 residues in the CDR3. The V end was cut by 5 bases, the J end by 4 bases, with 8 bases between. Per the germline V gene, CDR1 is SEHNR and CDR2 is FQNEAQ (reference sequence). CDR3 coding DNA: TGTGCCAGCAGCCGACAGACCACCGGGGAGCTGTTTTTT. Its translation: CASSRQTTGELFF.

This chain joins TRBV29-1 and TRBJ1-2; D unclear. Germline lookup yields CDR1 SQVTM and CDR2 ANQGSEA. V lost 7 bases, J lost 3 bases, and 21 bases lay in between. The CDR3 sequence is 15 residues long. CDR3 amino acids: CSGAPLQVGDYGYTF. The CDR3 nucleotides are TGCAGCGGTGCCCCGCTGCAGGTCGGTGACTATGGCTACACCTTC.

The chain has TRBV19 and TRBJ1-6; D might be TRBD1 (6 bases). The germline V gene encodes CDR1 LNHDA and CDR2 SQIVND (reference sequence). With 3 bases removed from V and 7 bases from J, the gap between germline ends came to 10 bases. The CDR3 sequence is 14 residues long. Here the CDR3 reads CASSMIDRNSPLHF. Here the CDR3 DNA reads TGTGCCAGTAGTATGATCGACAGGAATTCACCCCTCCACTTT.

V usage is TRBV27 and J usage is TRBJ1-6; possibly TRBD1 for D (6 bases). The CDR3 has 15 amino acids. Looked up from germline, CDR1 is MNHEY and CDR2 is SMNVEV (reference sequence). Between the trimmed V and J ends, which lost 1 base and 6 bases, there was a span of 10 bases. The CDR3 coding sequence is TGTGCCAGCAGTTTATATTCAGGGGTTAATTCACCCCTCCACTTT. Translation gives CASSLYSGVNSPLHF.

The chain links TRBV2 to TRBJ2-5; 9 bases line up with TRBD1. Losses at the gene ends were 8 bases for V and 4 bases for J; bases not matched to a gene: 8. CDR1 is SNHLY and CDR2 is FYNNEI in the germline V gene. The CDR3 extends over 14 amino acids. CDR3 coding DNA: TGTGCCAGCGGCCGACAGGGGGACAGAGAGACCCAGTACTTC. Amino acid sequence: CASGRQGDRETQYF.

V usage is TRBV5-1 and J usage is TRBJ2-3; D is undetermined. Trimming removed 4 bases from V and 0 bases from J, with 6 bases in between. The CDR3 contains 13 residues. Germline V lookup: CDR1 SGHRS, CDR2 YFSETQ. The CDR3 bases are TGCGCCAGCAGCAGCCCTAGCACAGATACGCAGTATTTT. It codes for CASSSPSTDTQYF.

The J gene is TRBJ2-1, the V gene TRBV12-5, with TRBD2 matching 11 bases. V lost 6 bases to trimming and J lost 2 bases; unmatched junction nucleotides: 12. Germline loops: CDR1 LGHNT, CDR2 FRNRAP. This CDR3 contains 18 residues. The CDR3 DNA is TGTGCTAGTGGGGACACCGGCTCTAGCGGGAGGCCCTACAATGAGCAGTTCTTC. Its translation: CASGDTGSSGRPYNEQFF. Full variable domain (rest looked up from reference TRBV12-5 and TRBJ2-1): DARVTQTPRHKVTEMGQEVTMRCQPILGHNTVFWYRQTMMQGLELLAYFRNRAPLDDSGMPKDRFSAEMPDATLATLKIQPSEPRDSAVYFCASGDTGSSGRPYNEQFFGPGTRLTVL.

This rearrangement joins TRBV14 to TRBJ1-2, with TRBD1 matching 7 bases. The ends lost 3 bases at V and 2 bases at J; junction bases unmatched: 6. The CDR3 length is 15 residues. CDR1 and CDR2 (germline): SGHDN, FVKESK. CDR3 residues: CASSQWTGGNYGYTF. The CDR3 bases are TGTGCCAGCAGCCAGTGGACAGGAGGAAACTATGGCTACACCTTC. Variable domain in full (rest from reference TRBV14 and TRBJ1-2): EAGVTQFPSHSVIEKGQTVTLRCDPISGHDNLYWYRRVMGKEIKFLLHFVKESKQDESGMPNNRFLAERTGGTYSTLKVQPAELEDSGVYFCASSQWTGGNYGYTFGSGTRLTVV.